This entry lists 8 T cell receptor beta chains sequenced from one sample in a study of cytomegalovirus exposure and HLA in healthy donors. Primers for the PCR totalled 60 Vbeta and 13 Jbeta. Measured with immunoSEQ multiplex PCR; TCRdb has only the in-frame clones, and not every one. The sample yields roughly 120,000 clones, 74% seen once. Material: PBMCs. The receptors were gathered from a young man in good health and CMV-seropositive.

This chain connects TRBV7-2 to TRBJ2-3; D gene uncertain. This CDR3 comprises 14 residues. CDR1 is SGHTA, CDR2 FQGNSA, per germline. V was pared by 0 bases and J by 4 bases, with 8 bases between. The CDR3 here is CASSLAAASDTQYF. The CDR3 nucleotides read TGTGCCAGCAGCTTAGCGGCGGCCTCAGATACGCAGTATTTT.

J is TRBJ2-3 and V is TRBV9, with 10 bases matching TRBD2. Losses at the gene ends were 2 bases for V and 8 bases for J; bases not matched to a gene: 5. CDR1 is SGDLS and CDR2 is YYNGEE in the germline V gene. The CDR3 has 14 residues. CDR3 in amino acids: CASSVPSGGGTQYF. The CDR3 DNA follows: TGTGCCAGCAGCGTGCCTAGCGGGGGAGGTACGCAGTATTTT.

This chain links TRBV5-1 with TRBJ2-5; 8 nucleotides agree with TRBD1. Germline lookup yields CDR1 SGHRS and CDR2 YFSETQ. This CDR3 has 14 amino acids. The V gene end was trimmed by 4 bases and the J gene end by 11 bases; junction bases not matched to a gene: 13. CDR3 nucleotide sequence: TGCGCCAGCAGCCGGGACAGGATATACGATGGGCAGTACTTC. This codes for CASSRDRIYDGQYF.

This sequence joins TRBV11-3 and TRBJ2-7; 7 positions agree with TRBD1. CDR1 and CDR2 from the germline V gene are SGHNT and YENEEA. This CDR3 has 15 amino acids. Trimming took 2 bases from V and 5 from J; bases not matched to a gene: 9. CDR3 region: CASSLRTGPADEQYF. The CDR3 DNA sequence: TGTGCCAGCAGCTTAAGGACAGGTCCAGCCGACGAGCAGTACTTC.

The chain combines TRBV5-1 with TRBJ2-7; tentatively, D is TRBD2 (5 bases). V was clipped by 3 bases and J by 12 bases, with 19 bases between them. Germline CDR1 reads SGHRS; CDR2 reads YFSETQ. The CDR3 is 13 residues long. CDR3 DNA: TGCGCCAGCAGCTCGGCCGGGAAGGGCCCTCGGTACTTC. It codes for CASSSAGKGPRYF.

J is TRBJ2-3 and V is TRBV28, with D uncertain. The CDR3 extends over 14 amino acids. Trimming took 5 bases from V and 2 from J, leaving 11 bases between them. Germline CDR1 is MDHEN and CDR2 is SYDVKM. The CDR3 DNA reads TGTGCCAGCAGTCAGGCCAGCTCCACAGATACGCAGTATTTT. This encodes CASSQASSTDTQYF.

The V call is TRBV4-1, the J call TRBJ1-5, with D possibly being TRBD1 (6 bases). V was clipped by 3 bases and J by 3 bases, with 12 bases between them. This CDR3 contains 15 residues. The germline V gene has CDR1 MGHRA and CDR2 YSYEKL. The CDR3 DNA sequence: TGCGCCAGCAGCCACCCACAGGGATTCAATCAGCCCCAGCATTTT. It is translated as CASSHPQGFNQPQHF.

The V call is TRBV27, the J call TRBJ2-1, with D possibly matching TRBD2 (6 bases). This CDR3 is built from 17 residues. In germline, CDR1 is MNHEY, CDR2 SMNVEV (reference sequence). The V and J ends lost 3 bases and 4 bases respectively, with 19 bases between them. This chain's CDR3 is CASSFQTGVKHYNEQFF. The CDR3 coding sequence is TGTGCCAGCAGTTTCCAGACGGGGGTGAAACATTACAATGAGCAGTTCTTC.